The source of this T cell receptor beta chain is a study of T cells in Graves' hyperthyroidism and ophthalmopathy. In the case of this clonotype: Its antigen is unidentified.

RNA transcripts were the template for amplifying TCR beta CDR3 regions. TCR CDR3 underwent first-round RT-PCR with the HTBI primer set. MiXCR, applied by TCRdb to the multiplex PCR reads, yields one record per CDR3 protein. Altogether 450,000 to 600,000 distinct CDR3 sequences are present, just under 20% being singletons, with the ten largest covering roughly 47%. General study results and limits: From stable hyperthyroidism, ophthalmopathy was set apart by a 13 V-J model. The blood repertoire included most of the expanded thyroid clonotypes above 0.001. It was a median approximately six months before onset that the model predicted ophthalmopathy.

Each diagnosis was grounded in clinical symptoms, serum thyroxine and TRAb, thyroid ultrasound, and orbital computed tomography. The CDR3 extends over 12 amino acids. Per germline, CDR1 SNHLY and CDR2 FYNNEI. The V and J ends lost 6 bases and 7 bases respectively, with 10 bases between them. Input material: blood. The chain is built from TRBV2 and TRBJ2-1; D may correspond to TRBD1 or TRBD2 (6 bases each). This sequence was found in a man aged 40-50 years with Graves' ophthalmopathy. CDR3 residues: CASRTRGNEQFF. CDR3 bases: TGTGCCAGCAGGACTAGGGGGAATGAGCAGTTCTTC.